Listed here are 23 T cell receptor beta chains from one sample, sequenced in a study of tumor-infiltrating lymphocytes in localized non-small cell lung cancer. This table comes from immunoSEQ multiplex PCR, and its TCRdb copy is limited to in-frame clones, with some not included. The sample consists of some 6,300 clones, around 80% of them appearing once. Sequencing input: lung tumor tissue. The origin of the receptors is a human donor with non-small cell lung cancer.

This sequence joins TRBV21-1 and TRBJ2-5. TRBV21-1 is a documented pseudogene. The CDR3 runs 14 residues. The DNA of the CDR3 is TGTGCCAGCAGCAAAAACGCCGAGGGGGAGACCCAGTACTTC. It codes for CASSKNAEGETQYF.

The V gene is TRBV13, the J gene TRBJ2-5; D is perhaps TRBD1 (6 bases). The end of the DNA fits TRBJ2-7 better, so the J call may be wrong. CDR3 size: 15 residues. Germline loops: CDR1 PRHDT, CDR2 FYEKMQ (reference sequence). For the CDR3, the DNA is TGTGCCAGCAGCTCTACCGGGGACATGTACTACGAGCAGTACTTC. This gives the protein CASSSTGDMYYEQYF.

The CDR3 is CASSLTSGGTGELFF. The CDR3 DNA reads TGCGCCAGCAGCTTGACTAGCGGGGGAACCGGGGAGCTGTTTTTT. The V gene is TRBV5-1, the J gene TRBJ2-2; 11 bases agree with TRBD2. V was pared by 1 base and J by 5 bases, with 1 base of the junction left unmatched. Germline V gives CDR1 SGHRS, CDR2 YFSETQ. This CDR3 has 15 residues.

The V call is TRBV5-6, the J call TRBJ1-4; 8 nucleotides agree with TRBD1. J lost 7 bases, V lost 4 bases, and 12 bases had no gene match. This CDR3 is 16 amino acids long. Germline V gene lookup returns CDR1 SGHDT and CDR2 YYEEEE. The CDR3 loop reads CASSLYHRGSGEKLFF. In nucleotides, the CDR3 is TGTGCCAGCAGCCTCTATCACAGGGGGTCAGGTGAAAAACTGTTTTTT. The full variable domain, with the rest looked up from reference TRBV5-6 and TRBJ1-4, is DAGVTQSPTHLIKTRGQQVTLRCSPKSGHDTVSWYQQALGQGPQFIFQYYEEEERQRGNFPDRFSGHQFPNYSSELNVNALLLGDSALYLCASSLYHRGSGEKLFFGSGTQLSVL.

The V call is TRBV5-4, the J call TRBJ1-3, with TRBD1 identical over 11 bases. The CDR3 spans 14 residues. V lost 3 bases to trimming and J lost 7 bases; unmatched junction nucleotides: 3. Germline CDR1 is SGHNT and CDR2 is YYREEE (reference sequence). The CDR3 DNA reads as TGTGCCAGCAGCTCCGGGACAGGGGGTAACACCATATATTTT. This codes for CASSSGTGGNTIYF. The whole variable domain, remainder taken from reference TRBV5-4 and TRBJ1-3, is ETGVTQSPTHLIKTRGQQVTLRCSSQSGHNTVSWYQQALGQGPQFIFQYYREEENGRGNFPPRFSGLQFPNYSSELNVNALELDDSALYLCASSSGTGGNTIYFGEGSWLTVV.

The J gene is TRBJ2-7, the V gene TRBV11-2; D unclear. The CDR3 has 13 amino acids. The V end was cut by 4 bases, the J end by 2 bases, with 9 bases between. CDR1 is SGHAT, CDR2 FQNNGV, per germline. The CDR3 DNA reads as TGTGCCAGCAGCTCACCCCACACCTACGAGCAGTACTTC. Amino acids: CASSSPHTYEQYF.

Comment on this clone: One end of the junction does not line up with germline, which may come from a read error. The J gene is TRBJ2-7, the V gene TRBV2; either TRBD1 or TRBD2 may fit D (6 bases each). The CDR3 has 17 residues. The germline V gene encodes CDR1 SNHLY and CDR2 FYNNEI. DNA for the CDR3: TGTGCCAGCACCGGAGGGGGACACCGAAGGATCTCCCACGAGCAGTACTTC. Translation: CASTGGGHRRISHEQYF.

V and J are TRBV11-3 and TRBJ1-2; possible D gene TRBD1, 5 bases. Per the germline V gene, CDR1 is SGHNT and CDR2 is YENEEA. The CDR3 runs 12 residues. V lost 5 bases and J lost 7, with 11 bases in between. CDR3 protein: CASSQGLGGYTF. In nucleotides, the CDR3 is TGTGCCAGCAGCCAGGGACTCGGTGGCTACACCTTC.

This sequence joins TRBV6-5 and TRBJ2-2, with a tentative D call TRBD2 (6 bases). V was cut by 2 bases and J by 5 bases, with 9 bases left in between. CDR1 is MNHEY, CDR2 SVGAGI, per germline. CDR3 length: 14 amino acids. Here the CDR3 reads CASSYGGVTGELFF. The CDR3 coding sequence is TGTGCCAGCAGTTACGGAGGGGTGACCGGGGAGCTGTTTTTT.

V usage is TRBV27 and J usage is TRBJ2-2, with 8 bases matching TRBD1. Germline CDR1 reads MNHEY; CDR2 reads SMNVEV (reference sequence). CDR3 length equals 15 residues. J gave up 4 bases and V 10 bases, and 11 bases lay outside the gene matches. CDR3 loop: CATLGQGAVTGELFF. The CDR3 DNA reads TGTGCCACCCTAGGACAGGGAGCGGTCACCGGGGAGCTGTTTTTT.

The chain combines TRBV9 with TRBJ2-6; D may be TRBD2 (6 bases). This CDR3 has 16 amino acids. Trimming pared 0 bases from V and 3 bases from J, leaving 10 bases between. Germline lookup yields CDR1 SGDLS and CDR2 YYNGEE. The CDR3 region has the DNA TGTGCCAGCAGCGTAGTAGGAGGGGATGGGGCCAACGTCCTGACTTTC. Protein: CASSVVGGDGANVLTF.

In its sample, this clone was seen once. The chain recombines TRBV5-1 with TRBJ1-6; D gene ambiguous. Germline V CDR1 and CDR2: SGHRS, YFSETQ. The CDR3 loop spans 15 amino acids. V lost 5 bases and J lost 4, with 13 bases in between. The DNA of the CDR3 is TGCGCCAGCAGTCTTGAAGGACGGTATAATTCACCCCTCCACTTT. Protein: CASSLEGRYNSPLHF.

This clone was counted between two and nine times. The chain combines TRBV30 with TRBJ1-5, with D possibly TRBD1 on 5 matching bases. The V and J ends lost 0 bases and 1 base respectively, with 10 bases between them. The CDR3 has 15 amino acids. Germline V lookup: CDR1 GTSNPN, CDR2 SVGIG (reference sequence). CDR3 residues: CAWSVRGTSNQPQHF. CDR3 DNA sequence: TGTGCCTGGAGTGTACGAGGGACCAGCAATCAGCCCCAGCATTTT.

The chain has TRBV30 and TRBJ2-7; 9 bases fit TRBD1. Per germline, CDR1 GTSNPN and CDR2 SVGIG (reference sequence). V dropped 7 bases and J dropped 4; count of bases not matched to a gene: 2. The CDR3 length is 11 residues. As DNA, the CDR3 is TGTGCCTCGGGACAGGGATACGAGCAGTACTTC. Residues: CASGQGYEQYF.

This chain links TRBV28 with TRBJ2-7; 7 nucleotides align to TRBD1. The V gene end was trimmed by 6 bases and the J gene end by 4 bases; junction bases not matched to a gene: 6. The CDR3 sequence is 13 residues long. The V gene's germline CDR1 is MDHEN and CDR2 SYDVKM. CDR3 sequence: CASSRQGRYEQYF. The CDR3 region has the DNA TGTGCCAGCAGCCGACAGGGCCGATACGAGCAGTACTTC.

The J gene is TRBJ2-2, the V gene TRBV6-1, with TRBD1 matching over 8 bases. Germline V gene sequence: CDR1 MNHNS, CDR2 SASEGT. The CDR3 runs to 15 residues. J lost 3 bases, V lost 3 bases, and 3 bases had no gene match. The CDR3 bases are TGTGCCAGCAGTGAGGACAGGGCGTACACCGGGGAGCTGTTTTTT. Its translation is CASSEDRAYTGELFF.

This chain uses TRBV11-2 with TRBJ2-1, with D uncertain. Trimming shortened V by 5 bases and J by 7 bases, and 9 bases separated the two germline ends. CDR1 and CDR2 (germline): SGHAT, FQNNGV. CDR3 length equals 12 residues. The CDR3 sequence: CASSTAVNEQFF. The CDR3 nucleotides read TGTGCCAGCAGCACGGCCGTGAATGAGCAGTTCTTC. The full variable domain, completed using reference TRBV11-2 and TRBJ2-1, is EAGVAQSPRYKIIEKRQSVAFWCNPISGHATLYWYQQILGQGPKLLIQFQNNGVVDDSQLPKDRFSAERLKGVDSTLKIQPAKLEDSAVYLCASSTAVNEQFFGPGTRLTVL.

The genes are TRBV18 and TRBJ1-2; 7 bases are shared with TRBD1. Germline V gene sequence: CDR1 KGHSH, CDR2 LQKENI. V dropped 6 bases and J dropped 3; count of bases not matched to a gene: 19. The CDR3 is 18 residues long. The CDR3 is CASSPEQGRASADYGYTF. As DNA, the CDR3 is TGTGCCAGCTCCCCCGAACAGGGGAGAGCTTCCGCGGACTATGGCTACACCTTC.

This clone was seen only once. One end of the junction varies from germline; a read error may be responsible. V and J are TRBV4-2 and TRBJ2-7; perhaps TRBD2 as D (5 bases). This CDR3 is 13 amino acids long. Germline V CDR1 and CDR2: LGHNA, YNFKEQ. The CDR3 region is CASSQERRDEQYF. In nucleotides, the CDR3 is TGTGCCAGCAGTCAAGAGCGGCGGGACGAGCAGTACTTC.

This clone was seen only once. V usage is TRBV7-9 and J usage is TRBJ2-2, with D tentatively TRBD2 (5 bases). V lost 3 bases and J 9 bases, leaving 8 bases between the germline ends. Germline CDR1 is SEHNR and CDR2 is FQNEAQ (reference sequence). This CDR3 spans 12 amino acids. The DNA for the CDR3 is TGTGCCAGCAGCTTTGGGAGTCGGGAGCTGTTTTTT. It yields the protein CASSFGSRELFF.

The V and J genes are TRBV6-5 and TRBJ1-5; no firm D call. Germline values: CDR1 MNHEY, CDR2 SVGAGI. Trimming pared 6 bases from V and 0 bases from J, leaving 12 bases between. This CDR3 region has 15 residues. Here the CDR3 reads CASSPAGYSNQPQHF. The CDR3 nucleotides read TGTGCCAGCAGCCCCGCGGGGTATAGCAATCAGCCCCAGCATTTT.

This clone was picked up a small number of times. V usage is TRBV5-1 and J usage is TRBJ2-5; 8 nucleotides match TRBD2. J was trimmed by 3 bases and V by 0 bases; bases with no gene match: 1. CDR3 length: 14 amino acids. Germline V gene sequence: CDR1 SGHRS, CDR2 YFSETQ. The CDR3 nucleotides are TGCGCCAGCAGCTTGGGAGCGGGAGAAGAGACCCAGTACTTC. Translation: CASSLGAGEETQYF.

Comment on this clone: Other DNA sequences from this sample encode an identical CDR3 as well. This chain connects TRBV29-1 to TRBJ1-4; D remains unclear. The CDR3 length is 14 residues. Per germline, CDR1 SQVTM and CDR2 ANQGSEA. Trimming left V 3 bases short and J 8 bases short, with 16 bases between. In nucleotides, the CDR3 is TGCAGCGTTGAGGATTATGGAGCGCCCGAAAAACTGTTTTTT. It encodes CSVEDYGAPEKLFF.